This T cell receptor (beta chain) was sequenced during a study of cytomegalovirus exposure and HLA in healthy donors. Study observations and caveats: An observed cluster of highly shared sequence variants was recorded as a likely sequencing artifact.

This clone occurred a few times. The antigen is undetermined. Primers included in the PCR were 60 Vbeta and 13 Jbeta primers. This table comes from immunoSEQ multiplex PCR, and its TCRdb copy is limited to in-frame clones, with some not included. The repertoire holds more than 85,000 clones, with roughly 63% as singletons. The CDR3 extends over 15 amino acids. The ends lost 7 bases at V and 3 bases at J; junction bases unmatched: 11. Germline V lookup: CDR1 SGHTA, CDR2 FQGNSA. The chain recombines TRBV7-2 with TRBJ2-7, with 8 nucleotides matching TRBD2. Material for sequencing was PBMCs. The clonotype originates from a woman under 40 in good health and CMV-seronegative. The CDR3 region has the DNA TGTGCCAGCACCGTTAGCGGGAATGCGGGCTACGAGCAGTACTTC. Translated: CASTVSGNAGYEQYF.